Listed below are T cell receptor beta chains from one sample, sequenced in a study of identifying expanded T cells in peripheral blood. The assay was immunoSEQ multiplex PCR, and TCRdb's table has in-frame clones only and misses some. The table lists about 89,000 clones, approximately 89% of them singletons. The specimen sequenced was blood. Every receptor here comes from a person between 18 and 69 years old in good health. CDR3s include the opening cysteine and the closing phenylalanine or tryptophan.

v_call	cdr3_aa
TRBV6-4	CASSESDSGYNEQFF
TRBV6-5	CASSYFRGETEAFF
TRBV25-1	CASSDTGGDPYEQYF
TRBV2	CASSVEQGGQPQHF
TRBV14	CASSQGGTGVGEQFF
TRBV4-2	CASSRGLGSQNTEAFF
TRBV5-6	CASSFRGGWDEKLFF
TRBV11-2	CASSVAGTGVTNEKLFF
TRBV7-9	CASGIDLHEQFF
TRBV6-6	CASTTGERVYGYTF
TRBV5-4	CASSAGTLGGDTQYF
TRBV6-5	CASSPPGRYGYTF
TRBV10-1	CASSESGSGGYEQYF
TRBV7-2	CASSIEGLAGGDTQYF
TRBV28	CASSPIQASSYNSPLHF
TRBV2	CASSYRALNEQFF
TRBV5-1	CASSLGHEQCF
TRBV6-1	CASTGVGNQPQHF
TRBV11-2	CASSLDRSYTDSYEQYF
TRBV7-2	CASSTPQGVGNTIYF
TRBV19	CASSISVGQGETQYF
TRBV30	CAWAGRGQNIQYF
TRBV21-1	CASSKARRGNQPQHF
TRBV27	CASGLSNQPRHF
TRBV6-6	CASRSGQNTGELFF
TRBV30	CAWSVSGYTGELFF
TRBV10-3	CAIRPDGGTQTQYF
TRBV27	CASSAGGGNQPQHF
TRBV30	CAWGRNTEAFF
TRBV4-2	CASSQGTGVYGYTF
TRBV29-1	CSVHRTGYTDTQYF
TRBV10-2	CASRDRGGPDGYTF
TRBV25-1	CASAGATKSGNTIYF
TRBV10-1	CASSPFLGQGRAGELFF
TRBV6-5	CASSHRGTGANVLTF
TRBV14	CASSPRDLPGETQYF
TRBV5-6	CASSSRGWQPQHF
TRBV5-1	CASSDGGGNQETQYF
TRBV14	CASSQGASGRRNEQFF
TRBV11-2	CASSPTNEKLFF
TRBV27	CASSPSRGLNEKLFF
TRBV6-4	CASREGTASTDTQYF